Below are 12 T cell receptor beta chains sequenced from a single sample in a study of regulatory dendritic cells for organ transplantation. These receptors are not linked to any known antigen. TCRdb's copy holds only in-frame clones and misses some; the assay was immunoSEQ multiplex PCR. The table lists 18,000 or so clones, less than 85% of them singletons. Sorted T cells were CFSE-labeled and cultured 5 days with allogeneic regulatory or mature dendritic cells at 1:10. The sequenced material came from memory CD4+ T cells from blood cultured with regulatory dendritic cells. Subset reported: CD45RO+ memory T cells. Every receptor here comes from a human donor in good health.

J is TRBJ1-2 and V is TRBV19, with 10 positions matching TRBD1. This CDR3 is 16 amino acids long. Losses at the gene ends were 6 bases for V and 1 base for J; bases not matched to a gene: 8. CDR1 is LNHDA, CDR2 SQIVND, per germline (reference sequence). The CDR3 reads CASRTGGFIDNYGYTF. Written as DNA, the CDR3 is TGTGCCAGTAGGACAGGGGGCTTTATAGATAACTATGGCTACACCTTC.

The V gene is TRBV9, the J gene TRBJ1-2; TRBD1 might be the D (5 bases). The CDR3 sequence is 14 residues long. Per the germline V gene, CDR1 is SGDLS and CDR2 is YYNGEE. Trimming shortened V by 3 bases and J by 2 bases, and 11 bases separated the two germline ends. This CDR3 reads CASSARDGNYGYTF. CDR3 sequence (DNA): TGTGCCAGCAGCGCCCGGGACGGCAACTATGGCTACACCTTC.

The gene calls are TRBV15 and TRBJ2-6; D tentatively fits TRBD1 or TRBD2 (6 bases each). CDR1 and CDR2 from the germline V gene are LNHNV and YYDKDF (reference sequence). The length of the CDR3 is 15 residues. The V end lost 4 bases, the J end lost 1 base, and 8 bases lay between the germline ends. CDR3 region: CATSKGGSGANVLTF. CDR3 coding DNA: TGTGCCACCAGCAAAGGGGGGTCTGGGGCCAACGTCCTGACTTTC.

This chain uses TRBV4-2 with TRBJ2-2, with D perhaps TRBD1 (7 bases). Trimming shortened V by 1 base and J by 6 bases, and 12 bases separated the two germline ends. Per the germline V gene, CDR1 is LGHNA and CDR2 is YNFKEQ. CDR3 length equals 15 residues. CDR3 sequence (DNA): TGTGCCAGCAGCCAAGTGGCCAGGGGGGCCGGGGAGCTGTTTTTT. Its translation is CASSQVARGAGELFF.

V is TRBV15 and J is TRBJ2-3, with D perhaps matching TRBD2 (6 bases). Trimming shortened V by 9 bases and J by 5 bases, and 15 bases separated the two germline ends. From germline, CDR1 is LNHNV and CDR2 YYDKDF (reference sequence). CDR3 length equals 13 residues. In nucleotides, the CDR3 is TGTGCCACACTGGGACTTCTAGGAGATACGCAGTATTTT. This codes for CATLGLLGDTQYF.

The chain combines TRBV27 with TRBJ2-3, with 11 bases matching TRBD1. Germline trimming cut 6 bases from V and 4 bases from J; bases unmatched to any gene: 3. Per germline, CDR1 MNHEY and CDR2 SMNVEV (reference sequence). CDR3 length equals 14 residues. For the CDR3, the DNA is TGTGCCAGCAGACGGACAGGGGGCCCAGATACGCAGTATTTT. Translation: CASRRTGGPDTQYF.

This clone was counted a few times. V and J are TRBV4-1 and TRBJ2-1; D remains ambiguous. The V end was cut by 0 bases, the J end by 4 bases, with 4 bases between. The CDR3 spans 13 residues. Per germline, CDR1 MGHRA and CDR2 YSYEKL. The CDR3 is CASSQEFYNEQFF. CDR3 in DNA: TGCGCCAGCAGCCAAGAGTTTTACAATGAGCAGTTCTTC.

Comments on this clone: In the same sample, other DNA sequences code for this CDR3. J is TRBJ2-7 and V is TRBV20-1; tentatively, D is TRBD2 (6 bases). Trimming shortened V by 3 bases and J by 7 bases, and 10 bases separated the two germline ends. The CDR3 sequence is 11 residues long. Germline CDR1 DFQATT, CDR2 SNEGSKA (reference sequence). The CDR3 loop is CSASGSREQYF. In DNA, the CDR3 is TGCAGTGCTAGCGGGAGCCGGGAGCAGTACTTC.

The chain uses TRBV4-2 and TRBJ2-5; TRBD1 matches at 7 bases. CDR3 length equals 14 residues. V gave up 0 bases and J gave up 5 bases; unmatched junction bases: 3. The germline gives CDR1 LGHNA, CDR2 YNFKEQ. This CDR3 is CASSQDLGGETQYF. The CDR3 region has the DNA TGTGCCAGCAGCCAAGATTTAGGGGGCGAGACCCAGTACTTC.

This chain links TRBV27 with TRBJ1-5; 8 bases are shared with TRBD1. The CDR3 has 15 amino acids. In germline, CDR1 is MNHEY, CDR2 SMNVEV (reference sequence). With 5 bases clipped from V and 3 bases from J, the junction kept 6 bases outside the gene matches. The CDR3 sequence is CASSLGQEVNQPQHF. The CDR3 DNA reads TGTGCCAGCAGTCTGGGACAGGAGGTCAATCAGCCCCAGCATTTT.

V and J are TRBV5-1 and TRBJ2-2; 7 bases are a match to TRBD2. V shed 4 bases and J 6 bases; nucleotides not matched to a gene: 12. The CDR3 spans 16 residues. Germline-derived CDR1 and CDR2 are SGHRS and YFSETQ. The CDR3 sequence is CASSPWGGQGAGELFF. CDR3 nucleotide sequence: TGCGCCAGCAGCCCGTGGGGGGGTCAGGGCGCCGGGGAGCTGTTTTTT.

The chain has TRBV7-2 and TRBJ2-7; D call uncertain. This CDR3 has 16 amino acids. Germline V gene sequence: CDR1 SGHTA, CDR2 FQGNSA. Trimming left V 2 bases short and J 5 bases short, with 19 bases between. The CDR3, as DNA: TGTGCCAGCAGCTTAAATTTCGGAAGGTACGGTCACGAGCAGTACTTC. Amino acids: CASSLNFGRYGHEQYF.